This TCR beta chain derives from a study of T cells after yellow fever vaccination. General study findings and limits: A small proportion of clonotypes was detected in both the CD4 and CD8 compartments.

Via MiXCR, TCRdb re-called the 5' RACE reads, giving one row per CDR3 protein. This table holds over 110,000 distinct CDR3 sequences, 7.7% found once. This clonotype occurred many times. Its specificity is not known. V lost 4 bases and J lost 6, with 13 bases in between. This CDR3 comprises 13 residues. Per the germline V gene, CDR1 is SNHLY and CDR2 is FYNNEI. The receptor's source is a man in his thirties or forties who received the YFV17D yellow fever vaccine. Sequenced material: CD4+ T cells sorted from PBMCs, taken 5 days after the yellow fever booster vaccination. The chain carries TRBV2 and TRBJ2-7; TRBD2 is a possible D gene (5 bases). CDR3 in DNA: TGTGCCAGCAGTGTAGGACTCCGGGGCGAGCAGTACTTC. Translated, it gives CASSVGLRGEQYF.